This TCR beta chain was sequenced during a study of T cell changes during pregnancy in multiple sclerosis. The length of the CDR3 is 12 residues. Trimming took off 4 bases at V and 11 bases at J, with 14 bases between the two ends. CDR1 MRHNA and CDR2 SNTAGT come from the germline V gene. The assay was immunoSEQ multiplex PCR, and TCRdb's table has in-frame clones only and misses some. Among tens of thousands of clones, 90% to 95% were seen once, and the ten largest hold about 1.6%. This specimen was peripheral blood, taken after pregnancy. The chain is built from TRBV6-4 and TRBJ1-1, with D unresolved. The source is a female donor in good health, enrolled as a control in a pregnancy study. The CDR3 DNA reads as TGTGCCAGCAGTGCAGTAACCTCGGGGGCTTTCTTT. The encoded protein is CASSAVTSGAFF.